A single sample is the source of the 12 T cell receptor beta chains below, sequenced in a study of T cells in Graves' hyperthyroidism and ophthalmopathy. There were TCR beta CDR3 regions amplified from RNA transcripts. With the HTBI primer set, the TCR CDR3 went through a first round of RT-PCR. TCRdb passed the multiplex PCR reads through MiXCR, listing each CDR3 protein once. The sample yields just over 550,000 distinct CDR3 sequences, 46% seen once. Source material: peripheral blood or thyroid tissue (not recorded which). Every receptor here comes from a young woman with Graves' hyperthyroidism.

With regard to this clonotype: A clone one base away is much larger, so this may be a read error. The chain employs TRBV15 and TRBJ2-5; maybe TRBD2 (6 bases). CDR3 length equals 13 residues. The germline V gene encodes CDR1 LNHNV and CDR2 YYDKDF (reference sequence). V was pared by 4 bases and J by 6 bases, with 12 bases between. CDR3 sequence: CATSNRDSKTQYF. The DNA of the CDR3 is TGTGCCACCAGCAACCGGGACTCGAAGACCCAGTACTTC.

This clonotype was detected ten times or more. The gene calls are TRBV7-9 and TRBJ1-1, with D uncertain. Germline loops: CDR1 SEHNR, CDR2 FQNEAQ (reference sequence). The CDR3 runs to 13 residues. V dropped 5 bases and J dropped 3 bases, with 10 bases sitting between them. In nucleotides, the CDR3 is TGTGCCAGCAGCACGGAGTGGGACACTGAAGCTTTCTTT. Translation: CASSTEWDTEAFF. The whole variable domain, remainder taken from reference TRBV7-9 and TRBJ1-1, is DTGVSQNPRHKITKRGQNVTFRCDPISEHNRLYWYRQTLGQGPEFLTYFQNEAQLEKSRLLSDRFSAERPKGSFSTLEIQRTEQGDSAMYLCASSTEWDTEAFFGQGTRLTVV.

The CDR3 is CASSRLARLLDEQYF. The CDR3 coding sequence is TGTGCCAGCAGCCGACTAGCGAGGCTTTTGGACGAGCAGTACTTC. This sequence joins TRBV4-2 and TRBJ2-7; 8 bases are a match to TRBD2. Germline V gene data show CDR1 as LGHNA and CDR2 as YNFKEQ. The CDR3 is made up of 15 amino acids. V lost 4 bases to trimming and J lost 5 bases; unmatched junction nucleotides: 10.

In its sample, this clonotype was seen a few times. This chain uses TRBV6-5 with TRBJ2-5, with D uncertain. The CDR3 has 13 amino acids. Trimming stripped 6 bases from V and 5 bases from J, with 13 bases between. CDR1 is MNHEY and CDR2 is SVGAGI in the germline V gene. CDR3 in amino acids: CASRLTARETQYF. The CDR3 DNA sequence: TGTGCCAGCAGACTGACCGCCCGGGAGACCCAGTACTTC.

This clonotype showed up just a few times. CDR3 region: CAIRTSGAGTGELFF. CDR3 nucleotide sequence: TGTGCCATCAGGACTAGCGGAGCGGGCACCGGGGAGCTGTTTTTT. This chain links TRBV10-3 with TRBJ2-2, with 9 bases matching TRBD2. The CDR3 length is 15 residues. Trimming cost V 6 bases and J 4 bases; bases outside gene matches: 6. Germline assignment: CDR1 ENHRY and CDR2 SYGVKD.

V usage is TRBV9 and J usage is TRBJ1-4, with D uncertain. The ends were cut back, 2 bases at V and 10 bases at J, with 15 bases in the middle. CDR3 size: 14 residues. Germline lookup yields CDR1 SGDLS and CDR2 YYNGEE. CDR3 nucleotides: TGTGCCAGCAGCGTTGAACCGGAGGTTGGAAAACTGTTTTTT. Protein sequence: CASSVEPEVGKLFF.

This clonotype was found a few times. The rearrangement uses TRBV20-1 and TRBJ1-1; D ambiguous. From germline, CDR1 is DFQATT and CDR2 SNEGSKA (reference sequence). The CDR3 has 12 residues. The V and J ends lost 7 bases and 3 bases respectively, with 12 bases between them. CDR3 sequence reads: CSVSSADTEAFF. CDR3 DNA: TGCAGTGTCAGCTCCGCGGACACTGAAGCTTTCTTT.

The chain is built from TRBV7-9 and TRBJ2-7, with unresolved D. The J call is uncertain, as TRBJ2-1 better fits the DNA end. The CDR3 contains 12 residues. The germline V gene has CDR1 SEHNR and CDR2 FQNEAQ (reference sequence). The CDR3 sequence is CASSPGWDEQFF. DNA of the CDR3: TGTGCCAGCAGTCCCGGTTGGGATGAGCAGTTCTTC.

Turning to this clonotype: The junction departs from germline at one end; a sequencing error may be responsible. This sequence joins TRBV7-2 and TRBJ1-2; unclear D gene. Germline lookup yields CDR1 SGHTA and CDR2 FQGNSA. This CDR3 contains 14 residues. The chain's CDR3 is CASSQVMQSYGYTF. CDR3 coding DNA: TGCGCCAGCAGCCAAGTTATGCAGTCCTATGGCTACACCTTC.

A few counts support this clonotype. V usage is TRBV19 and J usage is TRBJ1-1; 7 nucleotides line up with TRBD1. The CDR3 loop spans 16 amino acids. The V gene's germline CDR1 is LNHDA and CDR2 SQIVND (reference sequence). J lost 2 bases, V lost 5 bases, and 11 bases had no gene match. The chain's CDR3 is CASSAHRGWGNTEAFF. In nucleotides, the CDR3 is TGTGCCAGTAGTGCACACAGGGGCTGGGGTAACACTGAAGCTTTCTTT.

Ten or more counts support this clonotype. This chain uses TRBV24-1 with TRBJ1-5; a weak D match, TRBD1 (5 bases). The V end lost 2 bases, the J end lost 5 bases, and 15 bases lay between the germline ends. CDR1 is KGHDR, CDR2 SFDVKD, per germline. CDR3 length equals 16 residues. The CDR3, as DNA: TGTGCCACCAGTGATTCTCGGGGAGGGGAGGATCAGCCCCAGCATTTT. Encoded protein: CATSDSRGGEDQPQHF.

The genes are TRBV12-5 and TRBJ1-2, with D uncertain. The germline gives CDR1 LGHNT, CDR2 FRNRAP. Trimming removed 4 bases at V and 8 bases at J, with 17 bases between. There are 14 residues in the CDR3. CDR3 protein: CASGSPVEGRGYTF. DNA of the CDR3: TGTGCTAGTGGTTCTCCGGTTGAGGGTCGAGGCTACACCTTC.